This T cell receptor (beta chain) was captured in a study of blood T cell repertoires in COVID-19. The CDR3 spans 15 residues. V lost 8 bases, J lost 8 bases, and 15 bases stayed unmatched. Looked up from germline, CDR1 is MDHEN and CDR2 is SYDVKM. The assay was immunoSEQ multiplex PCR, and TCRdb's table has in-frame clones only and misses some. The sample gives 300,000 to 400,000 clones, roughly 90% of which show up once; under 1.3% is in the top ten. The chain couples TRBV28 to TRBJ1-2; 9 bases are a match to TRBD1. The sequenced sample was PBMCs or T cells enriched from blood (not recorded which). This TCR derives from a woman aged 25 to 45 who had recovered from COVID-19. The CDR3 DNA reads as TGTGCCAGCTCCCCCTTCCGACAGGGGGGTTTCGGCTACACCTTC. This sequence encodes CASSPFRQGGFGYTF.